This T cell receptor (beta chain) comes out of a study of T cells in tuberculosis. The sample holds one count of this clone. Method: immunoSEQ multiplex PCR; TCRdb's copy keeps in-frame clones and lacks some. This sample has 50,000 to 65,000 clones, with around 90% found just once. After thawing and overnight rest, PBMC were stained with GMM-loaded CD1B tetramer, viability dye and anti-CD3 for sorting. CD1B tetramers were loaded with Rhodococcus equi-derived C32 glucose monomycolate. The sequence was obtained from an adult woman with latent tuberculosis. Sequencing input: CD1b-GMM tetramer-negative cells sorted from PBMCs.

In DNA form, the CDR3 reads TGTGCCAGCAGCTTAGGGGGGGGAGGTCCCTCCTACGAGCAGTACTTC. Protein product: CASSLGGGGPSYEQYF. The V call is TRBV7-2, the J call TRBJ2-7; 7 bases match TRBD2. V gave up 1 base and J gave up 0 bases; unmatched junction bases: 6. Germline CDR1 and CDR2: SGHTA and FQGNSA. The CDR3 loop spans 16 amino acids.